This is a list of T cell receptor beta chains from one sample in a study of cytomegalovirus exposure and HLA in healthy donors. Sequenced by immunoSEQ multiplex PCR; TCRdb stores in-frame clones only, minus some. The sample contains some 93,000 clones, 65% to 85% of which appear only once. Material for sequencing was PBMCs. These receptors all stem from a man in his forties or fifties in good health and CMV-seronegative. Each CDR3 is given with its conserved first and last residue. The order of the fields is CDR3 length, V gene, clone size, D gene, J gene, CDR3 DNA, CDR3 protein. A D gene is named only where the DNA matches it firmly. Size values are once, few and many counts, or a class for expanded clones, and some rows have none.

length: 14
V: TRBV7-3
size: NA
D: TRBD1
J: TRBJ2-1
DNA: TGTGCCAGCAGCTTAGGCGGACAGGGAAGGGAGCAGTTCTTC
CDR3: CASSLGGQGREQFF

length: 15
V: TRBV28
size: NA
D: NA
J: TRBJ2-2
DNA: TGTGCCAGCAAGGAAGAGGGGGCGAACACCGGGGAGCTGTTTTTT
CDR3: CASKEEGANTGELFF

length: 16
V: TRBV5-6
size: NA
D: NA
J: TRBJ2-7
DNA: TGTGCCAGCAGCTTGGAGACAGGCATTTCCTATTACGAGCAGTACTTC
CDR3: CASSLETGISYYEQYF

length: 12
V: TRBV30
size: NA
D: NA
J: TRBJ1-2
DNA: TGTGCCTGGAATGGGGCGGTCTATGGCTACACCTTC
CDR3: CAWNGAVYGYTF

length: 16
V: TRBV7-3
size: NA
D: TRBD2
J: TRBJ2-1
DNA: TGTGCCAGCAGCTCGGGACTAGCGGGAGGGAAGAATGAGCAGTTCTTC
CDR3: CASSSGLAGGKNEQFF

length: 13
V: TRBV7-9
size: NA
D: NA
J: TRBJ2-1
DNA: TGTGCCAGCAGCTTAATGGGGGGCAATGAGCAGTTCTTC
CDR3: CASSLMGGNEQFF

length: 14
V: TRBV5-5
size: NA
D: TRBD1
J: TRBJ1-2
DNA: TGTGCCAGCAGCTGGAACAGGGGACACTATGGCTACACCTTC
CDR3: CASSWNRGHYGYTF

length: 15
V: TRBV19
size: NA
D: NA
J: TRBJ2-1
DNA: TGTGCCAGTAGTTTTTTCCAGGGTAGATCCGGTGAGCAGTTCTTC
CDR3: CASSFFQGRSGEQFF

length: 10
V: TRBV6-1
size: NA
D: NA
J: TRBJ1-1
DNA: TGTGCCAGCAGTGATCGTAAAACTTTCTTT
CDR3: CASSDRKTFF

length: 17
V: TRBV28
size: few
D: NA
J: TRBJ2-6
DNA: TGTGCCAGCAGTCTTACCAGTTCGTACTCTGGGGCCAACGTCCTGACTTTC
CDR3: CASSLTSSYSGANVLTF

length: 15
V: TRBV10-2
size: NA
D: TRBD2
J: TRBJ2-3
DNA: TGCGCCAGCAGCGGACTAGCGGGAGGCACAGATACGCAGTATTTT
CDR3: CASSGLAGGTDTQYF

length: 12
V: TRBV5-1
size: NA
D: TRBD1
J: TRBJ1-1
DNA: TGCGCCAGCAGCTCAGGGGGTACTGAAGCTTTCTTT
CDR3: CASSSGGTEAFF

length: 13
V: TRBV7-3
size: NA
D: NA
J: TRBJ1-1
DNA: TGTGCCGGCAGCTTATATATGAACACTGAAGCTTTCTTT
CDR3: CAGSLYMNTEAFF

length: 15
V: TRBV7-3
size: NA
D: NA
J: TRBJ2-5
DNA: TGTGCCAGCAGCTTATATCGCGGCCGGTGGGAGACCCAGTACTTC
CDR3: CASSLYRGRWETQYF

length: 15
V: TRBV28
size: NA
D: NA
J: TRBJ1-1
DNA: TGTGCCAGCAGGCAGCTGGCTTTCGACAAGGCTGAAGCTTTCTTT
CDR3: CASRQLAFDKAEAFF

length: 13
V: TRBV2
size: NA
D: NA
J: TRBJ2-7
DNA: TGTGCCAGCTTACGACAGGAATTCTACGAGCAGTACTTC
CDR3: CASLRQEFYEQYF

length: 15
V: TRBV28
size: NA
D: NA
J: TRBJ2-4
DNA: TGTGCCAGCAGTTTTCGGACAACAGCCAAAAACATTCAGTACTTC
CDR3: CASSFRTTAKNIQYF

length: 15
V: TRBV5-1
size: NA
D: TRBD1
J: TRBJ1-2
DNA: TGCGCCAGCAGCCCGAGGGGGCAGGAGGGCTATGGCTACACCTTC
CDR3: CASSPRGQEGYGYTF

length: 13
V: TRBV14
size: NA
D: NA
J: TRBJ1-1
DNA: TGTGCCAGCAGCTCTCAGGGGCCCACTGAAGCTTTCTTT
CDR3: CASSSQGPTEAFF

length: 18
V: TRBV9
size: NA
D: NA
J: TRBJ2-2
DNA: TGTGCCAGCAGCGCAGAACGGGGGAGTAGCCGGGACACCGGGGAGCTGTTTTTT
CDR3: CASSAERGSSRDTGELFF

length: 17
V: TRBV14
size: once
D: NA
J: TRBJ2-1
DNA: TGTGCCAGCAGCCAAGATCCCCCGCTTAGCTCCTACAATGAGCAGTTCTTC
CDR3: CASSQDPPLSSYNEQFF

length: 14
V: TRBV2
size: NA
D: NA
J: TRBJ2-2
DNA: TGTGCCAGCAGTGCCCGGACACCCACCGGGGAGCTGTTTTTT
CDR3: CASSARTPTGELFF

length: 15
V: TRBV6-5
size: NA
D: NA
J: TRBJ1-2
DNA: TGTGCCAGCAGTTATATCAGGGCGAGATCATATGGCTACACCTTC
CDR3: CASSYIRARSYGYTF

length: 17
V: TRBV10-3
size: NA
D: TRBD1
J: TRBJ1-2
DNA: TGTGCCATCAGTGACTGGGGACAGGAGACCGGTAACTATGGCTACACCTTC
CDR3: CAISDWGQETGNYGYTF

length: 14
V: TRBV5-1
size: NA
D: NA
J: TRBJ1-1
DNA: TGCGCCAGCAGCCCAACCCTTGGGGGGTCTGAAGCTTTCTTT
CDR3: CASSPTLGGSEAFF

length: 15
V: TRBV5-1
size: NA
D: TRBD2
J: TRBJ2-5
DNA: TGCGCCAGCAGCTTGGCAGGGACTAGCGAAGAGACCCAGTACTTC
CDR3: CASSLAGTSEETQYF

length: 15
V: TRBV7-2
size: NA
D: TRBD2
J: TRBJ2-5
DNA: TGTGCCAGCAGCTTAAGGACTAGTGGGCAAGAGACCCAGTACTTC
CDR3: CASSLRTSGQETQYF

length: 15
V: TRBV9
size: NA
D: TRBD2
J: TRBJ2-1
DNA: TGTGCCAGCAGCTCCTGGGGGGGCTCCTACAATGAGCAGTTCTTC
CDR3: CASSSWGGSYNEQFF

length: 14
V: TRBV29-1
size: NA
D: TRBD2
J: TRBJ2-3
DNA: TGCAGCGTAGGGACTAGCGGGAGCACAGATACGCAGTATTTT
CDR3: CSVGTSGSTDTQYF

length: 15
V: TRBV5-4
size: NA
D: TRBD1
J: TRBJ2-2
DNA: TGTGCCAGCAGCCACCGGGACAGGGGACCCGGGGAGCTGTTTTTT
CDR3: CASSHRDRGPGELFF

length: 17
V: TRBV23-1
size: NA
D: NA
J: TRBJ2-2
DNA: TGCGCCAGCAGTCAATTGGGCGGGGTAGGGAACACCGGGGAGCTGTTTTTT
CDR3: CASSQLGGVGNTGELFF

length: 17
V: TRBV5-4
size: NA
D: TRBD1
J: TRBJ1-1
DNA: TGTGCCAGCAGCTCGGGACGGACAGGGGGCCTGGGAACTGAAGCTTTCTTT
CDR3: CASSSGRTGGLGTEAFF

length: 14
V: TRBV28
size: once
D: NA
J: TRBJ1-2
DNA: TGTGCCAGCAGTTTCGCCAGGGATCCCTATGGCTACACCTTC
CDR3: CASSFARDPYGYTF

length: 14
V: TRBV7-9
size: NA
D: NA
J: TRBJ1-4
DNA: TGTGCCAGCAGCCCAACAGGGAGTGGCGAAAAACTGTTTTTT
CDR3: CASSPTGSGEKLFF

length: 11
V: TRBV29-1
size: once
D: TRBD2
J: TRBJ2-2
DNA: TGCAGCGTTGGCGGGAGGGGGGAGCTGTTTTTT
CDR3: CSVGGRGELFF

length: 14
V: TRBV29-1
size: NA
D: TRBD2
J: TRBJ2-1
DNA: TGCAGCGTTGAAAAGACTAGCGGGATCTATGAGAAGTTCTTC
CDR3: CSVEKTSGIYEKFF

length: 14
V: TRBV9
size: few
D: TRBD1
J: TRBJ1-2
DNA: TGTGCCAGCAGCGTAGTGGAGGGGGCTATAGGCTACACCTTC
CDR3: CASSVVEGAIGYTF

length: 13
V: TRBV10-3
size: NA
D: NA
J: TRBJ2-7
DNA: TGTGCCATCAGTGAAGGCGGTTTCAACGAGCAGTACTTC
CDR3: CAISEGGFNEQYF

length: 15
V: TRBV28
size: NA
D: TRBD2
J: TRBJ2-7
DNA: TGTGCCAGCAGTTTCACCAGCGGGAGAAGGTACGAGCAGTACTTC
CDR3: CASSFTSGRRYEQYF

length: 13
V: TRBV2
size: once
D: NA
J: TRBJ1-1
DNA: TGTGCCAGCCACGACAGACTGAACACTGAAGCTTTCTTT
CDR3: CASHDRLNTEAFF

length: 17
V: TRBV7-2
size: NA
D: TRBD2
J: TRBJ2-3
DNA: TGTGCCAGCAGCGAGTGGGCGGGAGTGGGCGGAGGCGATACGCAGTATTTT
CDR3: CASSEWAGVGGGDTQYF

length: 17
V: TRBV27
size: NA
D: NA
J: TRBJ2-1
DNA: TGTGCCAGCAGTTTAAAGGGACTCCGGAGCTCCTACAATGAGCAGTTCTTC
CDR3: CASSLKGLRSSYNEQFF

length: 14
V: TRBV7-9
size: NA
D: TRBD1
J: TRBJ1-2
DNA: TGTGCCAGCAGCTTAGACAGGGGTGGCTATGGCTACACCTTC
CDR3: CASSLDRGGYGYTF

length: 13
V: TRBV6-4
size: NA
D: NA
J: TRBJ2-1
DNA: TGTGCCAGCAGTGACGCCCCGCAGGGTTGGCAGTTCTTC
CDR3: CASSDAPQGWQFF

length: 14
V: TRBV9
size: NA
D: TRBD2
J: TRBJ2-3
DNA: TGTGCCAGCAGCGTAGGAGCGGGAGTTGATACGCAGTATTTT
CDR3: CASSVGAGVDTQYF

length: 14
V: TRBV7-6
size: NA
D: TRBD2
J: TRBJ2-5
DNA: TGTGCCAGCAGCCCATGGCGGGAGTCGGAGACCCAGTACTTC
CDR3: CASSPWRESETQYF

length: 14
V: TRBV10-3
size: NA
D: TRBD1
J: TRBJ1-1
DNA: TGTGCCACCTTAGGGGGCGCGGCGAACACTGAAGCTTTCTTT
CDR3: CATLGGAANTEAFF

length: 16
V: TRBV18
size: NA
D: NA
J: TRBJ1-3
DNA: TGTGCCAGCTCACCTACGACTCCCGACTCTGGAAACACCATATATTTT
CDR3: CASSPTTPDSGNTIYF

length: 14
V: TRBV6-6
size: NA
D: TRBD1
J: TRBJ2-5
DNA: TGTGCCAGCTGCCCTGGACAGGGGGCGGAGACCCAGTACTTC
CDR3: CASCPGQGAETQYF

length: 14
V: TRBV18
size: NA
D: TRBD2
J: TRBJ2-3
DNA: TGTGCCAGCTCATCTAGCGGGAGGGCGGATACGCAGTATTTT
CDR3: CASSSSGRADTQYF

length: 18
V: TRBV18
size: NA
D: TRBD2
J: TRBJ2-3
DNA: TGTGCCAGCTCACCCCCGGGACTAGCGGGAACTAGCACAGATACGCAGTATTTT
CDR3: CASSPPGLAGTSTDTQYF